This is a list of T cell receptor beta chains from one sample in a study of blood T cells in healthy people across ages. TCRdb itself ran the 5' RACE reads through MiXCR, one entry per CDR3 protein. The sample contains some 1.4 million distinct CDR3 sequences, about 40% of which appear only once. The sequenced sample was blood. The receptors stem from a woman between 18 and 29 years old in good health. Each CDR3 is given with its conserved first and last residue. Clone size is stated in some rows and not others, as once, few, many or a class when expanded.

V gene	CDR3 length	J gene	clone size	CDR3 protein
TRBV9	15	TRBJ2-1	few	CASSVVGTSGNEQFF
TRBV6-5	15	TRBJ1-6	few	CASSYNGGFDSPLHF
TRBV28	18	NA	few	CASSLSGLAGSSYNEQYF
TRBV12-5	14	TRBJ1-2	few	CASGLTGGIYGYTF
TRBV6-5	14	TRBJ2-7	NA	CASSPGQIGYEQYF
TRBV10-3	16	TRBJ2-7	NA	CAISDTKREPSYEQYF
TRBV5-1	15	TRBJ1-3	NA	CASSLGGLSGKTIYF
TRBV11-2	13	TRBJ2-3	few	CASSPRMSDTQYF
TRBV29-1	12	TRBJ2-7	few	CSVESGAYEQYF
TRBV20-1	15	TRBJ2-2	NA	CSARVSGSNTGELFF
TRBV12-5	16	TRBJ2-2	NA	CASGLVLASGPGELFF
TRBV5-1	15	TRBJ1-2	NA	CASSPGLGANYGYTF
TRBV20-1	13	TRBJ2-1	NA	CSAMGHFYNEQFF
TRBV6-5	13	NA	few	CASSYTEYNEQYF
TRBV7-2	16	TRBJ2-3	few	CASSFGGTYSTDTQYF
TRBV5-1	13	TRBJ1-2	NA	CASGPGSTDGYTF
TRBV7-3	17	TRBJ2-3	few	CASSLTPLGVPGDTQYF
TRBV12-3/TRBV12-4	14	TRBJ2-7	many	CASSLGVLRGEQYF
TRBV30	14	NA	NA	CAWSGQLGSDEQYF
TRBV11-3	14	TRBJ2-7	NA	CASSQGGNAYEQYF
TRBV7-9	14	TRBJ1-2	NA	CASSRQEGNYGYTF
TRBV5-5	16	TRBJ2-3	NA	CASSSTKARSTDTQYF
TRBV4-1	15	TRBJ2-5	NA	CASSQGIGGYNEQYF
TRBV4-1	17	TRBJ1-1	NA	CASSASGTGDLNTEAFF
TRBV10-2	13	TRBJ2-1	few	CASRPGTDNEQFF
TRBV6-5	16	TRBJ2-3	NA	CASSFDGLSHTDTQYF
TRBV6-6	13	TRBJ1-1	NA	CASSYSAGPEAFF
TRBV4-2	15	TRBJ2-3	NA	CASSPRGLAGDLQYF
TRBV5-6	15	TRBJ2-7	few	CASSLAKRGSGEQYF
TRBV7-9	16	TRBJ1-1	few	CASSPWTGGRNTEAFF
TRBV6-5	12	TRBJ1-2	NA	CASRRVSYGYTF
TRBV10-3	20	TRBJ1-2	NA	CAIPNARGQIPYPGLYGYTF
TRBV20-1	15	TRBJ1-3	NA	CSAARGAPSGNTIYF
TRBV25-1	17	TRBJ1-2	few	CASSEPHLGEYVYGYTF
TRBV20-1	13	TRBJ1-2	few	CSASPGANYGYTF
TRBV12-3/TRBV12-4	16	TRBJ2-1	NA	CASSLLGRETHNEQFF
TRBV6-5	12	TRBJ1-2	NA	CASSFNSVGYTF
TRBV27	13	TRBJ2-7	NA	CASTPQGAPEQYF
TRBV20-1	17	TRBJ2-3	NA	CSARERGGHGITDTQYF
TRBV15	15	TRBJ1-1	few	CATSSRQSHNTEAFF
TRBV7-2	16	TRBJ1-4	NA	CASSLMAGTVNEKLFF
TRBV20-1	16	TRBJ2-1	NA	CSATAGGASSYNEQFF
TRBV20-1	14	TRBJ2-3	many	CSARPRTSTDTQYF
TRBV7-9	15	TRBJ1-2	NA	CASSGYRDRGDGYTF
TRBV7-3	16	TRBJ1-6	NA	CASSPGVGLLNSPLHF
TRBV6-1	13	TRBJ2-7	NA	CASSALEGYEQYF
TRBV5-1	15	NA	few	CASSLLAGSYNEQYF
TRBV28	15	TRBJ2-3	few	CASSLVWQLTDTQYF
TRBV20-1	13	TRBJ2-6	NA	CSARQAGANVLTF
TRBV24-1	16	TRBJ2-7	few	CATSASPRAGSYEQYF
TRBV3-1	17	TRBJ2-1	NA	CASSLPGTGRAYNEQFF
TRBV3-1	16	TRBJ2-1	NA	CASSPWGDLSYNEQFF
TRBV5-1	14	TRBJ2-1	few	CASSLDTGGNEQFF
TRBV6-5	14	TRBJ1-1	NA	CASTTDRVHTEAFF
TRBV12-3/TRBV12-4	14	TRBJ1-5	few	CASRGQGLNQPQHF
TRBV2	14	TRBJ2-7	few	CASSTDRISYEQYF
TRBV20-1	17	TRBJ2-5	NA	CSARPPLAGDGGETQYF
TRBV6-5	21	TRBJ2-7	NA	CASSYSGTPGLAAQYQMAQYF
TRBV6-1	15	TRBJ2-1	few	CASSAQSGSYNEQFF
TRBV4-1	15	TRBJ1-2	NA	CASSQDIRQGYGYTF